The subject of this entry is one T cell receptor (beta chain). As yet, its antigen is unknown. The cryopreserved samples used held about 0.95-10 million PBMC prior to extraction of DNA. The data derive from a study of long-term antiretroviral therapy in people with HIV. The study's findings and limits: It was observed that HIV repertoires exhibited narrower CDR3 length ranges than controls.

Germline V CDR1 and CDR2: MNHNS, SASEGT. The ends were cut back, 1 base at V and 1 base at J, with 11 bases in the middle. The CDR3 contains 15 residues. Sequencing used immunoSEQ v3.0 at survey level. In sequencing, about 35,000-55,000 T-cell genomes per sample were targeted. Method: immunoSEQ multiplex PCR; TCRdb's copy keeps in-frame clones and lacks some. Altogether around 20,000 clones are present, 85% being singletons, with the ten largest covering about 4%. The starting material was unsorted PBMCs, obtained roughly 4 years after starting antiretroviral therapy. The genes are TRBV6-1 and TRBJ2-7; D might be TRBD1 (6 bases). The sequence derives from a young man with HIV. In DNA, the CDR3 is TGTGCCAGCAGTGAAGAGGGGACATTTTCCTACGAGCAGTACTTC. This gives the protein CASSEEGTFSYEQYF.